Reported below is one T cell receptor (beta chain). As yet, its antigen is unknown. A read error may produce the germline difference seen at one junction end. RNA and DNA were co-extracted from roughly 20-30 mg of unsorted bulk tissue. HBV chronically infected the treatment-naive patients. The sample comes from a study of tumor-infiltrating lymphocytes in primary liver carcinoma. Starting from about 0.5 ug of total RNA, TCR beta cDNA was produced with a primer in the constant region. Slightly modified ARM-PCR, run as three nested multiplex PCR rounds, produced the TCR beta libraries. The first two PCR rounds used TRBV1-TRBV30 forward primers with a C-beta reverse primer, nine to eleven cycles each. TCRdb ran MiXCR on the multiplex PCR reads and lists one entry per CDR3 protein. The profile covers about 35,000 distinct CDR3 sequences, with nearly 75% appearing a single time and 16% taken by the ten largest.

The CDR3 has 15 residues. CDR1 is SQVTM and CDR2 is ANQGSEA in the germline V gene. Overall study findings and caveats: Tumor samples exhibited a significantly greater top-250-clone fraction than blood samples (p = 0.039). Only about 8-25% of top clones were detected in all five tumor regions.

The specimen sequenced was liver tumor tissue from sampling region 4. Subset defined: tumor region T4, right-lateral pole. This TCR came from a man in his forties with primary liver carcinoma and hepatitis B virus infection. This chain connects TRBV29-1 to TRBJ2-5, with D hard to call. The CDR3 sequence: CSAEEPGHFQETQYF. CDR3 DNA: TGCAGCGCTGAAGAACCCGGGCACTTCCAAGAGACACAGTACTTC.